This TCR beta chain originates from a study of blood T cell repertoires in COVID-19. Study-level information: Italy, Spain and the United States were the sources of the convalescent and acute COVID-19 samples.

This clone occurred many times. Trimming took off 0 bases at V and 5 bases at J, with 8 bases between the two ends. This CDR3 contains 14 residues. Looked up from germline, CDR1 is SGHDT and CDR2 is YYEEEE. Original methodology: Estimation of nucleated cell counts relied on the amplification of reference gene primers. Data came from immunoSEQ multiplex PCR; TCRdb stores just in-frame clones and leaves some out. That table furnishes V, J and clone size, whereas the DNA furnished D and trimming. The sample contains around 150,000 clones, around four fifths of which appear only once. The origin of this receptor is a man aged 70-80 years with acute or convalescent COVID-19. The chain is built from TRBV5-6 and TRBJ1-4; no clear D gene. The sequenced sample consisted of peripheral blood. The chain's CDR3 is CASSLDSQNEKLFF. The CDR3 nucleotides read TGTGCCAGCAGCTTGGACAGCCAGAATGAAAAACTGTTTTTT.